What follows is one T cell receptor beta chain and its context. Its specificity is not known. CDR3 length: 17 residues. Germline V lookup: CDR1 KGHSH, CDR2 LQKENI. TCRdb re-called the 5' RACE reads, yielding one record per CDR3 amino acid sequence without DNA. The repertoire table contains some 150,000 distinct CDR3 sequences. The sample originates from a study of monozygotic twins with inflammatory bowel disease. Findings of the study overall: Support was absent for any single strong signal or clonotype linked to IBD.

The chain is built from TRBV18 and TRBJ2-3; TCRdb selects TRBD2, and the lack of DNA leaves this call unchecked. Material for sequencing was blood. The sequence derives from a human donor with ulcerative colitis or Crohn's disease, or a healthy co-twin of an affected twin (not recorded which). CDR3 residues: CASSPTSGVLSTDTQYF.